A single sample gave rise to the 4 T cell receptor beta chains below, sequenced in a study of blood T cell repertoires in COVID-19. Sequencing was performed with immunoSEQ multiplex PCR; in TCRdb, only in-frame clones are kept and a portion is missing. Counted here are about 180,000 clones, 70% to 90% occurring once; the ten biggest clones make up approximately 2%. Sequenced sample: peripheral blood. The source of these receptors is a man aged 18 to 29 who had recovered from COVID-19.

The chain links TRBV15 to TRBJ2-7, with 7 nucleotides matching TRBD2. CDR3 length: 15 residues. J gave up 0 bases and V 5 bases, and 7 bases lay outside the gene matches. Germline V gene data show CDR1 as LNHNV and CDR2 as YYDKDF (reference sequence). This chain's CDR3 is CATSRPRGSSYEQYF. CDR3 nucleotide sequence: TGTGCCACCAGCCGTCCTCGCGGGAGCTCCTACGAGCAGTACTTC. The complete variable domain, with remaining parts taken from reference TRBV15 and TRBJ2-7, reads DAMVIQNPRYQVTQFGKPVTLSCSQTLNHNVMYWYQQKSSQAPKLLFHYYDKDFNNEADTPDNFQSRRPNTSFCFLDIRSPGLGDTAMYLCATSRPRGSSYEQYFGPGTRLTVT.

A single count supports this clone. This chain uses TRBV7-2 with TRBJ2-7; 8 positions match TRBD2. V dropped 0 bases and J dropped 1; count of bases not matched to a gene: 2. The germline gives CDR1 SGHTA, CDR2 FQGNSA. The CDR3 spans 15 residues. CDR3 sequence reads: CASSLAGTSSYEQYF. In DNA, the CDR3 is TGTGCCAGCAGCTTAGCCGGGACTAGTTCCTACGAGCAGTACTTC.

V usage is TRBV9 and J usage is TRBJ2-2; D not resolved. Germline V lookup: CDR1 SGDLS, CDR2 YYNGEE. Trimming removed 0 bases from V and 3 bases from J, with 12 bases in between. The length of the CDR3 is 16 residues. This CDR3 is CASSVVGVAYTGELFF. CDR3 sequence (DNA): TGTGCCAGCAGCGTAGTCGGAGTTGCCTACACCGGGGAGCTGTTTTTT.

The rearrangement joins TRBV3-1 (or the pseudogene TRBV3-2) to TRBJ2-1, with 9 bases fitting TRBD2. The CDR3 loop spans 15 amino acids. Looked up from germline, CDR1 is LGHDT and CDR2 is YNNKEL (reference sequence). The J segment lost 4 bases and the V segment lost 4 bases, leaving 5 bases of the junction unmatched. The CDR3 DNA reads TGTGCCAGCAGCCTCGGACTAGCGACATACAATGAGCAGTTCTTC. Its protein product is CASSLGLATYNEQFF.